These 20 T cell receptor beta chains share one sample of origin, sequenced in a study of Graves' ophthalmopathy and Graves' hyperthyroidism. Researchers took RNA transcripts and amplified TCR beta CDR3 regions from them. A first-round RT-PCR used HTBI primers, followed by a second-round multiplex PCR. Using its own MiXCR run on the multiplex PCR reads, TCRdb lists one record per CDR3 protein. The sample lists roughly 600,000 distinct CDR3 sequences, less than 40% occurring once. The source material was peripheral blood or thyroid tissue (not recorded which). These receptors were collected from an adult man with Graves' hyperthyroidism.

V is TRBV4-1 and J is TRBJ1-3, with no clear D. Germline CDR1 reads MGHRA; CDR2 reads YSYEKL. CDR3 length: 15 residues. V dropped 1 base and J dropped 4 bases, with 11 bases sitting between them. In DNA form, the CDR3 reads TGCGCCAGCAGCCAAGTCGGCAGGTCCGGAAACACCATATATTTT. Residues: CASSQVGRSGNTIYF.

V is TRBV20-1 and J is TRBJ1-4; D uncertain. Trimming cost V 3 bases and J 0 bases, with 2 bases left between them. Looked up from germline, CDR1 is DFQATT and CDR2 is SNEGSKA (reference sequence). The length of the CDR3 is 12 residues. DNA of the CDR3: TGCAGTGCTAGTCCAACTAATGAAAAACTGTTTTTT. Amino acids: CSASPTNEKLFF.

Comment on this clonotype: One end of the junction does not line up with germline, which may come from a read error. V and J are TRBV19 and TRBJ2-1; D is perhaps TRBD2 (6 bases). CDR3 length: 14 residues. Germline V lookup: CDR1 LNHDA, CDR2 SQIVND (reference sequence). The CDR3 nucleotides are TGTGTCAGTAGTAACTTCGGGGGAGTGGATGAGCAGTTCTTC. Translated, it gives CVSSNFGGVDEQFF. The full variable domain, its missing parts supplied by reference TRBV19 and TRBJ2-1, is DGGITQSPKYLFRKEGQNVTLSCEQNLNHDAMYWYRQDPGQGLRLIYYSQIVNDFQKGDIAEGYSVSREKKESFPLTVTSAQKNPTAFYLCVSSNFGGVDEQFFGPGTRLTVL.

This clonotype was observed at least ten times. This chain uses TRBV20-1 with TRBJ1-1; tentatively, D is TRBD1 (5 bases). CDR3 length equals 17 residues. The ends were cut back, 3 bases at V and 6 bases at J, with 26 bases in the middle. CDR1 and CDR2 from the germline V gene are DFQATT and SNEGSKA (reference sequence). The CDR3 protein is CSASLRWVFGGVAEAFF. In DNA, the CDR3 is TGCAGTGCTAGCCTTCGGTGGGTTTTTGGGGGAGTGGCTGAAGCTTTCTTT.

This clonotype was recorded a few times. The J gene is TRBJ2-7, the V gene TRBV27, with TRBD1 as a possible D gene (9 bases). The CDR3 loop spans 16 amino acids. Trimming removed 5 bases from V and 0 bases from J, with 17 bases in between. Per the germline V gene, CDR1 is MNHEY and CDR2 is SMNVEV (reference sequence). The CDR3 region has the DNA TGTGCCAGCAGTCGGGGGGGGGGACAGGGCTCCTACGAGCAGTACTTC. This gives the protein CASSRGGGQGSYEQYF.

This clonotype was recorded many times. V is TRBV6-6 and J is TRBJ2-7, with 8 bases fitting TRBD1. This CDR3 is 14 amino acids long. V lost 6 bases to trimming and J lost 0 bases; unmatched junction nucleotides: 4. Germline lookup yields CDR1 MNHNY and CDR2 SVGAGI (reference sequence). The DNA for the CDR3 is TGTGCCAGCAGAAAGGACAGGGACTCCTACGAGCAGTACTTC. Its protein is CASRKDRDSYEQYF.

With respect to this clonotype: At one of its ends the junction is not consistent with the germline gene, which may arise from a read error. The chain links TRBV7-4 to TRBJ2-7; TRBD1 agrees at 9 bases. CDR1 is SGHVT, CDR2 SQSDAQ, per germline. The CDR3 is 21 amino acids. The CDR3 sequence is CTSSLVPTNFKDRGKAREQYF. The CDR3 bases are TGTACCAGCAGCTTAGTCCCTACGAACTTCAAGGACAGGGGTAAGGCTCGCGAGCAGTACTTC.

The chain's CDR3 is CASTEGDGYTF. CDR3 nucleotide sequence: TGTGCCAGCACCGAGGGGGATGGCTACACCTTC. This rearrangement joins TRBV12-3 or TRBV12-4 to TRBJ1-2, with D perhaps TRBD1 (6 bases). The CDR3 is 11 residues long. Trimming removed 7 bases from V and 6 bases from J, with 9 bases in between.

Turning to this clonotype: A read error may explain this, as a much larger clone is one base away. CDR3 loop: CSATRQSGDTIYF. As DNA, the CDR3 is TGCAGTGCTACTCGACAATCAGGAGACACCATATATTTT. The chain is built from TRBV20-1 and TRBJ1-3; no definite D call. V shed 4 bases and J shed 8 bases, with 15 bases lying between them. Germline V gene lookup returns CDR1 DFQATT and CDR2 SNEGSKA (reference sequence). The CDR3 length is 13 residues.

The table lists this clonotype with many counts. The chain employs TRBV7-9 and TRBJ1-2, with TRBD1 matching over 9 bases. CDR3 size: 16 residues. Germline V lookup: CDR1 SEHNR, CDR2 FQNEAQ (reference sequence). With V trimmed by 6 bases and J by 6 bases, 14 bases remained unmatched. CDR3 nucleotides: TGTGCCAGCAGGGGAGGGGGACAGGGCTGGTTGAATGGCTACACCTTC. As protein: CASRGGGQGWLNGYTF.

The chain employs TRBV2 and TRBJ2-7, with 7 bases fitting TRBD1. Trimming at V came to 7 bases and at J to 1 base, leaving 10 bases not matched to a gene. From germline, CDR1 is SNHLY and CDR2 FYNNEI. The CDR3 consists of 15 residues. The chain's CDR3 is CASTEQGTQSYEQYF. For the CDR3, the DNA is TGTGCCAGCACCGAACAGGGGACCCAATCCTACGAGCAGTACTTC.

A few counts support this clonotype. The chain carries TRBV19 and TRBJ2-2; 8 nucleotides align to TRBD2. Trimming at V came to 5 bases and at J to 2 bases, leaving 4 bases not matched to a gene. Germline values: CDR1 LNHDA, CDR2 SQIVND (reference sequence). This CDR3 contains 15 residues. The CDR3 region is CASSPSGPNTGELFF. CDR3 coding DNA: TGTGCCAGTAGTCCTAGCGGGCCAAACACCGGGGAGCTGTTTTTT.

This clonotype showed up many times. The J gene is TRBJ1-1, the V gene TRBV5-8; 11 bases align to TRBD1. Germline trimming cut 4 bases from V and 1 base from J; bases unmatched to any gene: 9. The CDR3 extends over 17 amino acids. Germline lookup yields CDR1 SGHTS and CDR2 YDEGEE. The CDR3 spells CASSPLGTGGRNTEAFF. The CDR3, as DNA: TGTGCCAGCAGCCCCTTAGGGACAGGGGGAAGGAACACTGAAGCTTTCTTT.

On this clonotype: It is likely a read error, because the conserved phenylalanine at the end of the CDR3 is missing. The DNA is left out, because the CDR3 cannot be placed on it with certainty; the CDR3 is given as TCRdb lists it. This sequence joins TRBV2 and TRBJ2-6; no DNA check was done on the table's D call, TRBD2. The CDR3 has 8 amino acids, counting both end residues. Germline CDR1 SNHLY, CDR2 FYNNEI. The chain's CDR3 is CASSEWSG.

The genes are TRBV20-1 and TRBJ2-7, with TRBD2 matching 14 bases. V gave up 4 bases and J gave up 7 bases; unmatched junction bases: 6. CDR1 is DFQATT and CDR2 is SNEGSKA in the germline V gene (reference sequence). CDR3 size: 14 residues. CDR3 sequence reads: CSATGLAGVGEQYF. In DNA form, the CDR3 reads TGCAGTGCTACGGGACTAGCGGGAGTAGGGGAGCAGTACTTC.

The chain is built from TRBV20-1 and TRBJ1-2, with D possibly being TRBD1 (5 bases). With 5 bases removed from V and 3 bases from J, the gap between germline ends came to 19 bases. Germline V gives CDR1 DFQATT, CDR2 SNEGSKA (reference sequence). The CDR3 is 15 residues long. The CDR3 region is CSAGVRADIDYGYTF. The CDR3 coding sequence is TGCAGTGCTGGGGTCAGGGCTGATATCGACTATGGCTACACCTTC.

This clonotype was observed at least ten times. CDR3 protein: CASSSGDGGGPYEQYF. The CDR3 DNA reads as TGTGCCAGCAGTTCCGGGGACGGTGGGGGACCCTACGAGCAGTACTTC. The chain links TRBV28 to TRBJ2-7, with D perhaps matching TRBD1 or TRBD2 (5 bases each). This CDR3 is 16 amino acids long. Germline V gene sequence: CDR1 MDHEN, CDR2 SYDVKM. V lost 4 bases to trimming and J lost 2 bases, with 18 bases between them.

This clonotype was seen repeatedly, ten times or more. The rearrangement links TRBV7-2 to TRBJ2-7; TRBD2 aligns across 8 bases. The CDR3 totals 15 residues. Germline V CDR1 and CDR2: SGHTA, FQGNSA. The ends lost 3 bases at V and 3 bases at J; junction bases unmatched: 7. The CDR3 region is CASSFGVAGNYEQYF. In DNA, the CDR3 is TGTGCCAGCAGCTTTGGGGTAGCGGGAAACTACGAGCAGTACTTC.

As to this clonotype: This could be a read error, since a much larger clone is one nucleotide away. The rearrangement joins TRBV5-1 to TRBJ2-6, with D possibly matching TRBD1 (5 bases). Germline CDR1 is SGHRS and CDR2 is YFSETQ. CDR3 length: 16 residues. The CDR3 DNA is TGTGCCAGCAGCTTGGATGGTGGCTCTGGGGCCAACCTCCTGACTTTC. Amino acid sequence: CASSLDGGSGANLLTF.

This clonotype was detected only a few times. The rearrangement links TRBV7-9 to TRBJ2-5; tentatively, D is TRBD1 or TRBD2 (5 bases each). CDR1 SEHNR and CDR2 FQNEAQ come from the germline V gene (reference sequence). The length of the CDR3 is 12 residues. The V end lost 7 bases, the J end lost 5 bases, and 11 bases lay between the germline ends. CDR3 sequence reads: CASMGTGETQYF. In DNA form, the CDR3 reads TGTGCCAGCATGGGGACCGGGGAGACCCAGTACTTC.